Here is one TCR beta chain with its context. In the study's own analysis: Estimated nucleated cell counts came from reference gene primer amplification. Only in-frame clones appear in the TCRdb table, and some are missing; sequencing was by immunoSEQ multiplex PCR. The V and J calls and clone size come from that table; D and trimming were worked out from the DNA. Here the sample spans 62,000 or so clones, approximately 85% being singletons. The data were taken from a study of blood T cell repertoires in COVID-19. Study summary: Sources were T cells, B-cell-depleted T cells, or PBMCs; the material itself was cDNA or gDNA.

CDR1 and CDR2 from the germline V gene are MNHNS and SASEGT. The V end was cut by 2 bases, the J end by 5 bases, with 12 bases between. The CDR3 runs 14 residues. Sequences were obtained from peripheral blood. The receptor was isolated from a human donor in a cohort sampled during active COVID-19. The rearrangement joins TRBV6-1 to TRBJ2-5, with D unclear. CDR3 sequence: CASSESRLSETQYF. DNA for the CDR3: TGTGCCAGCAGTGAATCGAGACTGAGCGAGACCCAGTACTTC.